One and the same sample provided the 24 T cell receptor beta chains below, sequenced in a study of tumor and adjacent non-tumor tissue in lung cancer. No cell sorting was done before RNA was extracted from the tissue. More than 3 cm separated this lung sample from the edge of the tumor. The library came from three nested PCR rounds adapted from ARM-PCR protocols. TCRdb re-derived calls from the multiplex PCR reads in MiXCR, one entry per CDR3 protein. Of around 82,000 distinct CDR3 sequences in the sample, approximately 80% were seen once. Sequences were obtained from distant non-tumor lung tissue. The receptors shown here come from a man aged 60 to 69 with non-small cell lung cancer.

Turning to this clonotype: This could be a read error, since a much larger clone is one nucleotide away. In DNA form, the CDR3 reads TGCGCCAGCAACTTGGGGCAGGGCGAGCCCCAGCATTTT. Protein sequence: CASNLGQGEPQHF. The chain has TRBV5-1 and TRBJ1-5; D perhaps matches TRBD1 (5 bases). CDR1 is SGHRS, CDR2 YFSETQ, per germline. CDR3 length: 13 amino acids.

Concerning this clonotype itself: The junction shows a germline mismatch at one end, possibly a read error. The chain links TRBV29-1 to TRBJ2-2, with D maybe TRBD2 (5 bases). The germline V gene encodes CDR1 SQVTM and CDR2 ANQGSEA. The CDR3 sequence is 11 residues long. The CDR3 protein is CIVGGLAELFF. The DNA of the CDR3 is TGCATCGTTGGAGGACTGGCGGAGCTGTTTTTT.

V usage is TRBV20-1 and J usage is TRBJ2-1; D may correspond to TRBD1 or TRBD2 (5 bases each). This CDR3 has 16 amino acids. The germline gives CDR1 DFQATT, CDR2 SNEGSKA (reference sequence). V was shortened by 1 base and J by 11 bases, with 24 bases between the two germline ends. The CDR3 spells CSARAGSRAEYDKQFF. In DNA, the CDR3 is TGCAGTGCTAGAGCAGGGAGCCGGGCCGAGTATGATAAGCAGTTCTTC.

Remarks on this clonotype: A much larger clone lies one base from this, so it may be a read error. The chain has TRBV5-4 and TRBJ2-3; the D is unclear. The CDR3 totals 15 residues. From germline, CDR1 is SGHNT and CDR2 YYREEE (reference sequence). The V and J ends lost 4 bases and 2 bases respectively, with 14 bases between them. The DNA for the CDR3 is TGTGCCAGCAGCCGCTCGGAGTTCCACACAGATACGCAGTATTTT. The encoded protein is CASSRSEFHTDTQYF.

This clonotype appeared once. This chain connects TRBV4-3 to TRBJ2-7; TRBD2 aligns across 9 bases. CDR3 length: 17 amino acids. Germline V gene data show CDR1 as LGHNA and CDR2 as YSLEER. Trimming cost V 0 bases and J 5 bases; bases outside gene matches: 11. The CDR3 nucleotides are TGCGCCAGCAGCCAAGATCTTTCCCGGACTAGCGACCACGAGCAGTACTTC. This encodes CASSQDLSRTSDHEQYF.

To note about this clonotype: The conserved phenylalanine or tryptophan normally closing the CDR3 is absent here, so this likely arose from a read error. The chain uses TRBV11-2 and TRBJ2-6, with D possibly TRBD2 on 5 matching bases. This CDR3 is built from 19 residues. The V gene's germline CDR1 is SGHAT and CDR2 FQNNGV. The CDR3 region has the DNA TGTGCCAGCAGCTTAGTTCCAAAGGACTGGCCCTCTGGGGTCAACGTCCTGACTTAC. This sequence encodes CASSLVPKDWPSGVNVLTY.

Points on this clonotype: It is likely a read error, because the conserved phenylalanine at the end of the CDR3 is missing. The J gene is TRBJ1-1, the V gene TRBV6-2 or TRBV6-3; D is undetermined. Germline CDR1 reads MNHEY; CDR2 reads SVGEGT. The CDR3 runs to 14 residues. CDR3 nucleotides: TGTGCTAGCAGTTACCCCTACGGGAACGCTGAAGCTTTCTCT. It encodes CASSYPYGNAEAFS.

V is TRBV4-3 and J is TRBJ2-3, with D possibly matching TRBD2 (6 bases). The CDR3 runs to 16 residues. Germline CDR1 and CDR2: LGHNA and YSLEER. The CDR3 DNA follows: TGCACTAGCAGCCAAGATAGAGCGGGCACCACAGATACACAATATTTT. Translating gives CTSSQDRAGTTDTQYF.

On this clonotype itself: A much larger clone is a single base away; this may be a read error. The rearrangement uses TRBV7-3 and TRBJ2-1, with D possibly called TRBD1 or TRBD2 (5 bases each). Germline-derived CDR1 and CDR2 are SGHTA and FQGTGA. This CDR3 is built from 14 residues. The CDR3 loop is CANSLVGGSNEQFF. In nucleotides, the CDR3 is TGTGCCAACAGCTTAGTTGGGGGATCGAATGAGCAGTTCTTC.

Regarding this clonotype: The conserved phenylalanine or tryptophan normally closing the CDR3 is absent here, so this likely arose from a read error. DNA of the CDR3: TGCAGTACTTCCACCACTAGCGGGGGGCCCTCCGGGCAGTACTTG. This codes for CSTSTTSGGPSGQYL. The V gene is TRBV20-1, the J gene TRBJ2-7, with TRBD2 matching 12 bases. Germline V CDR1 and CDR2: DFQATT, SNEGSKA (reference sequence). This CDR3 is 15 amino acids long. The V gene end was trimmed by 8 bases and the J gene end by 9 bases; junction bases not matched to a gene: 17.

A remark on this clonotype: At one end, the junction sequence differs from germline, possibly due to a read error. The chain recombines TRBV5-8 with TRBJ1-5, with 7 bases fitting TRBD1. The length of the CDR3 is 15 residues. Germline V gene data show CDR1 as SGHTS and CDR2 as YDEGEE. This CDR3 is CASSKGQTSSQPQHF. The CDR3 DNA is TGTGCCAGCAGCAAGGGACAGACCAGCAGTCAGCCCCAGCATTTT.

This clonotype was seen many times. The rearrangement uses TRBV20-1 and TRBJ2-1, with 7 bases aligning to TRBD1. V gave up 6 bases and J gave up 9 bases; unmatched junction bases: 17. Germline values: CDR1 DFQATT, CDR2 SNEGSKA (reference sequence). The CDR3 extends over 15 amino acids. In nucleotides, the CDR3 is TGCAGTGCCAAGTGGGAAGGGGGCATTCGGGGTGAGCAGTTCTTC. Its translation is CSAKWEGGIRGEQFF.

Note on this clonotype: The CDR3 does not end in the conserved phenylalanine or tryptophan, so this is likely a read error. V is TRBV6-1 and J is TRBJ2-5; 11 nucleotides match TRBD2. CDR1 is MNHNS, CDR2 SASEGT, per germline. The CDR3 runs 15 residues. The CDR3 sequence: CASSEQTSGGKTQYS. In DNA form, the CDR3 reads TGTGCCAGCAGTGAACAAACTAGCGGGGGTAAGACACAGTACTCC.

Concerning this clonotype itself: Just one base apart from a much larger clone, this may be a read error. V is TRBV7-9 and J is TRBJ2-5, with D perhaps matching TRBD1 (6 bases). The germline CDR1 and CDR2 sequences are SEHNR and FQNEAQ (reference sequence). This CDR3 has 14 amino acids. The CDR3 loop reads CVSSPQGIQETQYF. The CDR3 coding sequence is TGTGTCAGCAGCCCCCAGGGGATCCAAGAGACCCAGTACTTC.

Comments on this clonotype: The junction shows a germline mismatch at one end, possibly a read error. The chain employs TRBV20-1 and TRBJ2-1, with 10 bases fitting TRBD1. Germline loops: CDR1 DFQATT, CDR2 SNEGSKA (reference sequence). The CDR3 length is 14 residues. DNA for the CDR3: TGCAGTGGTATCGGGGACAGGGGAAACAATGAACAGTTCTTC. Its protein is CSGIGDRGNNEQFF.

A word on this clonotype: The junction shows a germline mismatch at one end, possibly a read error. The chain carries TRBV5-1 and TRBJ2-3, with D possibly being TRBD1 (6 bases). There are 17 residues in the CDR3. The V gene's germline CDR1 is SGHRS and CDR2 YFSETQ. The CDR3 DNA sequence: TGCGCCAGCTGCTTGCGGATGTGGACAGAAAGCACAGATACGCAGTATTTT. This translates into CASCLRMWTESTDTQYF.

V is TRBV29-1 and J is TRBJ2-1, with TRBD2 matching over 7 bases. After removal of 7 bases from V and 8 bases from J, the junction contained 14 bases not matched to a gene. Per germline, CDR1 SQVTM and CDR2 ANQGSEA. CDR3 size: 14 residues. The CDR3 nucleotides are TGCAGCGGAGTGGAGGCGGGAGACTTGGATGAGCAGTTCTTC. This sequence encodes CSGVEAGDLDEQFF.

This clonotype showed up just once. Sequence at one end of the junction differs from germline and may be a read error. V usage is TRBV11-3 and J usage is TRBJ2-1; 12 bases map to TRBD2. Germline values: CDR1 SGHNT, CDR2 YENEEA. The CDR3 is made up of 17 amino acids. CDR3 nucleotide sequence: TGTGCCAGCAGCTTAGTTCGACTAGCGGGAGTAAGTAATGAGCAGTCCTTC. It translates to CASSLVRLAGVSNEQSF.

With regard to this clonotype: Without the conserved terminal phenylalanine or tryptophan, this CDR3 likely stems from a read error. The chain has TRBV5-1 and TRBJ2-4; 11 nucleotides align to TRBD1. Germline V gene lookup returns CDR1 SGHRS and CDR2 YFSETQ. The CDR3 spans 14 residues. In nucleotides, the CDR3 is TGCCCCAGCAACTCCGGGACAGGGGGGGACATTCAGTACATC. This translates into CPSNSGTGGDIQYI.

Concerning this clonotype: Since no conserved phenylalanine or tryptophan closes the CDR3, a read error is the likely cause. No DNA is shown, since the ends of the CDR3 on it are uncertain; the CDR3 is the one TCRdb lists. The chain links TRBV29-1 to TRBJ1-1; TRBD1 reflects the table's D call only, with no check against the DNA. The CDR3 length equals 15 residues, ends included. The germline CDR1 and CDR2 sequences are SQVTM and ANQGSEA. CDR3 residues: CSVAQGLPLNTEVFS.

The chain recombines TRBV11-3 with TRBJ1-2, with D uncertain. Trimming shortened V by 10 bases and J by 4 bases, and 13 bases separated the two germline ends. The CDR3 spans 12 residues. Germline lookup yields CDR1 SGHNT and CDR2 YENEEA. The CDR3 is CATETDCYGYTF. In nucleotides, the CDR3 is TGTGCCACCGAGACGGATTGCTATGGCTACACCTTC.

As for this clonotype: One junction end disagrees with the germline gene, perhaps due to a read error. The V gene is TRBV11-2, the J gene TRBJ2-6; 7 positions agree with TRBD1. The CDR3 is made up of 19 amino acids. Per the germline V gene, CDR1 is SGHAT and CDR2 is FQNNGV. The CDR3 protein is CASSLVPKDRPSGTNILTF. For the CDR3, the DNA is TGTGCCAGCAGCTTAGTTCCAAAGGACAGGCCCTCTGGGACCAACATCCTTACTTTC.

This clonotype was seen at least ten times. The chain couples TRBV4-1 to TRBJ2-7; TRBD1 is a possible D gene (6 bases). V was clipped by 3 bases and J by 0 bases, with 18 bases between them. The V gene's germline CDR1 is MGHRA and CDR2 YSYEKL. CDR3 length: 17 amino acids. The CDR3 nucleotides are TGCGCCAGCAGCCAGATTCCCGGGACATCCTCCTCCTACGAGCAGTACTTC. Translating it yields CASSQIPGTSSSYEQYF.

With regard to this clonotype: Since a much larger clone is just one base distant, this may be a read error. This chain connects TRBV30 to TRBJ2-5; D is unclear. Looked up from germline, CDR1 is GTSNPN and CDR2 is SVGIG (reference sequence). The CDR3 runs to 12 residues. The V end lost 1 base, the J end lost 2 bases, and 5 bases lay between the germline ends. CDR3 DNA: TGTGCCTGGAGTGGACTGCAAGAGACCCAGTACTTC. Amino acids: CAWSGLQETQYF.